This T cell receptor (beta chain) was sequenced during a study of beta chain features in type 1 diabetes. Expressed TCRB transcripts got sequenced, as all isolated RNA was reverse transcribed. The assay was immunoSEQ multiplex PCR, and TCRdb's table has in-frame clones only and misses some. Altogether 900,000 or so clones are present, 15% to 20% being singletons, with the ten largest covering 0.02% to 0.025%. The table lists this clone with a few counts. Its antigen is currently unknown. The sample contains more than one DNA sequence encoding this CDR3. Each of the CD4+ naive, central memory, regulatory and stem cell-like memory populations was sorted via CD45RO/CCR7/CD25/CD127/CD95/CD27. Study observations and caveats: VDJ junctions in type 1 diabetes patients carried more deletions and fewer insertions.

Sample: naive CD4+ T cells from blood. The receptor was derived from a woman aged 18-29 years in good health.

CDR3 coding DNA: TGTGCCAGCAGCTTGGGCCTAGCGGGAGTAGGAGAGCAGTTCTTC. This translates into CASSLGLAGVGEQFF. The chain carries TRBV5-4 and TRBJ2-1; 10 bases match TRBD2. Germline V gives CDR1 SGHNT, CDR2 YYREEE (reference sequence). Trimming removed 0 bases from V and 10 bases from J; junction bases left unmatched: 7. This CDR3 contains 15 residues.